One and the same sample provided the 21 T cell receptor beta chains below, sequenced in a study of T cells after somatic rescue of genetic block. The data were produced by immunoSEQ multiplex PCR, yet TCRdb's version contains in-frame clones alone and is incomplete. In the table there are about 88,000 clones, about 90% of which are singletons. Sequenced: peripheral blood mononuclear cells (PBMCs). Every receptor here comes from a woman younger than 30.

This chain uses TRBV28 with TRBJ2-2; tentative D call: TRBD1 (6 bases). The CDR3 is 12 amino acids. Germline loops: CDR1 MDHEN, CDR2 SYDVKM. The V gene lost 10 bases and the J gene lost 0 bases, with 6 bases spanning the gap. CDR3 in amino acids: CANRANTGELFF. The CDR3 DNA reads TGTGCCAACAGGGCGAACACCGGGGAGCTGTTTTTT.

As DNA, the CDR3 is TGTGCCAGCTGGAAGGGGGTAGGCTACGAGCAGTACTTC. This codes for CASWKGVGYEQYF. This rearrangement joins TRBV6-1 to TRBJ2-7; the D gene is possibly TRBD1 (6 bases). This CDR3 contains 13 residues. Trimming shortened V by 8 bases and J by 3 bases, and 14 bases separated the two germline ends. Per the germline V gene, CDR1 is MNHNS and CDR2 is SASEGT.

This clone has only one observation. This rearrangement joins TRBV28 to TRBJ2-3; no clear D gene. The CDR3 runs to 14 residues. Trimming pared 5 bases from V and 5 bases from J, leaving 14 bases between. Germline assignment: CDR1 MDHEN and CDR2 SYDVKM. The CDR3 DNA follows: TGTGCCAGCAGTCCATCCGGGTGGGGAGATACGCAGTATTTT. This translates into CASSPSGWGDTQYF.

V is TRBV30 and J is TRBJ2-5; D not certain. This CDR3 comprises 14 residues. V was cut by 4 bases and J by 9 bases, with 21 bases left in between. Germline CDR1 is GTSNPN and CDR2 is SVGIG (reference sequence). The chain's CDR3 is CAWNTLGLPEPQYF. The DNA for the CDR3 is TGTGCCTGGAACACCCTGGGCCTCCCCGAGCCCCAGTACTTC.

V is TRBV29-1 and J is TRBJ2-3, with 11 bases matching TRBD1. CDR1 and CDR2 from the germline V gene are SQVTM and ANQGSEA. J gave up 4 bases and V 7 bases, and 4 bases lay outside the gene matches. CDR3 size: 13 residues. The chain's CDR3 is CSERTGGADTQYF. CDR3 DNA sequence: TGCAGCGAGAGGACAGGGGGCGCAGATACGCAGTATTTT.

A few counts support this clone. The CDR3 loop is CASSETLEGTEAFF. CDR3 DNA: TGTGCCAGCAGCGAGACCCTGGAGGGGACTGAAGCTTTCTTT. V and J are TRBV7-9 and TRBJ1-1, with D tentatively TRBD1 (5 bases). CDR1 and CDR2 (germline): SEHNR, FQNEAQ (reference sequence). V was clipped by 5 bases and J by 5 bases, with 15 bases between them. This CDR3 has 14 amino acids.

This chain uses TRBV5-1 with TRBJ2-7, with D unresolved. Germline V gene lookup returns CDR1 SGHRS and CDR2 YFSETQ. The V end was cut by 0 bases, the J end by 2 bases, with 12 bases between. The CDR3 extends over 15 amino acids. The CDR3 nucleotides read TGCGCCAGCAGCTTGGGCAAGGTCTTGACCTACGAGCAGTACTTC. This translates into CASSLGKVLTYEQYF. Complete variable domain (other parts from reference TRBV5-1 and TRBJ2-7): KAGVTQTPRYLIKTRGQQVTLSCSPISGHRSVSWYQQTPGQGLQFLFEYFSETQRNKGNFPGRFSGRQFSNSRSEMNVSTLELGDSALYLCASSLGKVLTYEQYFGPGTRLTVT.

This clone has just one count. J is TRBJ1-1 and V is TRBV5-1, with 12 bases identical to TRBD1. In germline, CDR1 is SGHRS, CDR2 YFSETQ. The CDR3 is 16 amino acids. V was clipped by 5 bases and J by 5 bases; unmatched bases: 10. CDR3 sequence (DNA): TGCGCCAGCAGGTCCCGGGACAGGGGGCTTGGGACTGAAGCTTTCTTT. Protein product: CASRSRDRGLGTEAFF.

The chain uses TRBV9 and TRBJ2-7, with 7 nucleotides matching TRBD2. Trimming removed 2 bases from V and 0 bases from J; junction bases left unmatched: 5. From germline, CDR1 is SGDLS and CDR2 YYNGEE. This CDR3 has 15 amino acids. DNA for the CDR3: TGTGCCAGCAGCGTGGCGGGAGAACCCTCCTACGAGCAGTACTTC. Protein product: CASSVAGEPSYEQYF. The whole variable domain, filled in from reference TRBV9 and TRBJ2-7, reads DSGVTQTPKHLITATGQRVTLRCSPRSGDLSVYWYQQSLDQGLQFLIQYYNGEERAKGNILERFSAQQFPDLHSELNLSSLELGDSALYFCASSVAGEPSYEQYFGPGTRLTVT.

The chain recombines TRBV18 with TRBJ1-1, with D unclear. V lost 3 bases and J 1 base, leaving 9 bases between the germline ends. Germline V gene data show CDR1 as KGHSH and CDR2 as LQKENI. There are 14 residues in the CDR3. The CDR3 region is CASSPRAANTEAFF. In DNA form, the CDR3 reads TGTGCCAGCTCACCGAGGGCAGCGAACACTGAAGCTTTCTTT.

This chain links TRBV18 with TRBJ2-4; 12 bases fit TRBD2. The V and J ends lost 1 base and 4 bases, in that order; junction bases with no gene match: 2. The CDR3 loop spans 16 amino acids. Germline V gene lookup returns CDR1 KGHSH and CDR2 LQKENI. This CDR3 reads CASSPRTSGEKNIQYF. The DNA for the CDR3 is TGTGCCAGCTCACCACGGACTAGCGGGGAGAAAAACATTCAGTACTTC.

The count of this clone is one. The gene calls are TRBV11-3 and TRBJ2-2; possibly TRBD1 for D (5 bases). Germline V gene data show CDR1 as SGHNT and CDR2 as YENEEA. With 1 base removed from V and 3 bases from J, the gap between germline ends came to 9 bases. The CDR3 totals 15 residues. Written as DNA, the CDR3 is TGTGCCAGCAGCTTAGGCGGACACTACACCGGGGAGCTGTTTTTT. Its protein product is CASSLGGHYTGELFF.

The V and J genes are TRBV6-5 and TRBJ2-5; D may be TRBD1 (6 bases). Between the trimmed V and J ends, which lost 4 bases and 5 bases, there was a span of 11 bases. CDR3 size: 13 residues. Germline lookup yields CDR1 MNHEY and CDR2 SVGAGI. The CDR3 is CASSLDSPETQYF. The CDR3, as DNA: TGTGCCAGCAGTTTGGACAGTCCTGAGACCCAGTACTTC.

The genes are TRBV18 and TRBJ2-1; a weak D match, TRBD2 (6 bases). Germline V gene sequence: CDR1 KGHSH, CDR2 LQKENI. With 3 bases removed from V and 10 bases from J, the gap between germline ends came to 10 bases. The CDR3 has 12 residues. The CDR3 loop reads CASSPRDWEQFF. The DNA for the CDR3 is TGTGCCAGCTCACCCCGGGACTGGGAGCAGTTCTTC.

Here the CDR3 reads CSVPGGVLYNEQFF. The CDR3 bases are TGCAGCGTTCCCGGGGGGGTTCTGTACAATGAGCAGTTCTTC. The V and J genes are TRBV29-1 and TRBJ2-1, with TRBD2 identical over 8 bases. From germline, CDR1 is SQVTM and CDR2 ANQGSEA. Trimming at V came to 5 bases and at J to 4 bases, leaving 7 bases not matched to a gene. The CDR3 runs to 14 residues.

This chain joins TRBV30 and TRBJ2-7; D may be TRBD1 (5 bases). The CDR3 has 14 amino acids. In germline, CDR1 is GTSNPN, CDR2 SVGIG (reference sequence). V was trimmed by 2 bases and J by 1 base, leaving 12 bases between them. CDR3 nucleotides: TGTGCCTGGAGTATTAGGGCAGGGTCCTACGAGCAGTACTTC. Translation gives CAWSIRAGSYEQYF.

CDR3 sequence: CASSMDSSSYEQYF. The DNA for the CDR3 is TGTGCCAGTAGCATGGACTCAAGCTCCTACGAGCAGTACTTC. The chain links TRBV19 to TRBJ2-7; possibly TRBD2 for D (5 bases). V was cut by 6 bases and J by 0 bases, with 12 bases left in between. Germline V CDR1 and CDR2: LNHDA, SQIVND (reference sequence). The CDR3 sequence is 14 residues long.

A word on this clone: The junction shows a germline mismatch at one end, possibly a read error. The J gene is TRBJ2-1, the V gene TRBV7-7, with 8 bases identical to TRBD2. Per germline, CDR1 SSHAT and CDR2 FNYEAQ (reference sequence). The CDR3 totals 17 residues. The DNA for the CDR3 is TGTGCTAGCAGCTTAGGTCCCACCGGGACTAGTCTTAATGAGCAGTTCTTC. Encoded protein: CASSLGPTGTSLNEQFF.

The CDR3 DNA reads as TGCGCCAGCAGCTCTGGTTTTCTCGGCGACAAAGATGGCTACACCTTC. It encodes CASSSGFLGDKDGYTF. The chain joins TRBV5-1 to TRBJ1-2; D gene unclear. CDR3 size: 16 residues. V lost 3 bases and J lost 6, with 21 bases in between. The germline CDR1 and CDR2 sequences are SGHRS and YFSETQ.

The CDR3 region is CASSLRDTGELFF. CDR3 nucleotide sequence: TGTGCCAGCAGTTTAAGGGACACCGGGGAGCTGTTTTTT. The chain joins TRBV27 to TRBJ2-2; D not certain. Germline CDR1 is MNHEY and CDR2 is SMNVEV (reference sequence). CDR3 length: 13 residues. The germline V and J ends were trimmed by 2 bases and 3 bases, with 4 bases remaining between them.

The chain has TRBV28 and TRBJ2-3, with 9 positions matching TRBD2. J was trimmed by 2 bases and V by 7 bases; bases with no gene match: 4. CDR1 and CDR2 (germline): MDHEN, SYDVKM. The length of the CDR3 is 14 residues. The CDR3 region is CASIRLADTDTQYF. CDR3 DNA sequence: TGTGCCAGCATACGACTAGCGGACACAGATACGCAGTATTTT.